This section outlines one T cell receptor beta chain sequence together with its context. This sample stems from a study of blood T cell repertoires in COVID-19. Study as a whole: The United States, Italy and Spain supplied acute and convalescent COVID-19 samples. Sample material is recorded as cDNA or gDNA derived from T cells, B-cell-depleted T cells, or PBMCs.

In the original workflow: From reference gene primer amplification, estimates of nucleated cell counts were derived. TCRdb keeps only in-frame clones here, not all; method: immunoSEQ multiplex PCR. The DNA gave D and trimming, while V, J and clone size come from that table. The sample yields around 250,000 clones, roughly nine tenths seen once. V was pared by 4 bases and J by 7 bases, with 13 bases of the junction left unmatched. Germline values: CDR1 SGHNT, CDR2 YYREEE (reference sequence). The CDR3 runs to 18 residues. The sample consisted of peripheral blood. The V gene is TRBV5-4, the J gene TRBJ2-1, with 14 bases fitting TRBD2. The sequence came from a man aged 55 to 70 with acute or convalescent COVID-19. The CDR3 region has the DNA TGTGCCAGCAGCCCGGCGACCCCGGGACTAGCGGGAGTTAATGAGCAGTTCTTC. This encodes CASSPATPGLAGVNEQFF.